Shown below are 18 T cell receptor beta chains from a single sample sequenced in a study of blood T cell repertoires in COVID-19. This table comes from immunoSEQ multiplex PCR, and its TCRdb copy is limited to in-frame clones, with some not included. The repertoire holds about 61,000 clones, roughly 90% seen once, with about a fifth in the top ten. The sequenced sample was peripheral blood. The receptor source for this set is a woman in her forties or fifties with active or convalescent COVID-19.

The V gene is TRBV10-1, the J gene TRBJ2-4, with 11 bases matching TRBD2. This CDR3 has 21 residues. Germline CDR1 is WNHNN and CDR2 is SYGVQD (reference sequence). The trim removed 7 bases at V and 4 bases at J, leaving 24 bases unmatched. This CDR3 is CASIASPGTSGTTGRKNIQYF. CDR3 nucleotides: TGCGCCAGCATCGCTAGCCCCGGGACTAGCGGAACCACGGGGCGAAAAAACATTCAGTACTTC.

In this sample, this clone turned up once. The V call is TRBV7-8, the J call TRBJ2-1, with 12 bases aligning to TRBD2. The V gene end was trimmed by 6 bases and the J gene end by 3 bases; junction bases not matched to a gene: 6. This CDR3 comprises 16 residues. Germline V lookup: CDR1 SGHVS, CDR2 FQNEAQ. The CDR3 is CASRMGTSGYYNEQFF. CDR3 DNA: TGTGCCAGCAGGATGGGGACTAGCGGGTACTACAATGAGCAGTTCTTC.

The chain employs TRBV3-1 (or the pseudogene TRBV3-2) and TRBJ1-3, with D possibly matching TRBD1 (5 bases). V was shortened by 3 bases and J by 2 bases, with 17 bases between the two germline ends. Germline V CDR1 and CDR2: LGHDT, YNNKEL (reference sequence). CDR3 length: 17 amino acids. The CDR3 loop is CASSHSGPLGPGNTIYF. The CDR3 coding sequence is TGTGCCAGCAGCCATTCAGGGCCCCTAGGGCCTGGAAACACCATATATTTT.

The V call is TRBV4-1, the J call TRBJ2-7, with D uncertain. Trimming shortened V by 1 base and J by 5 bases, and 27 bases separated the two germline ends. The germline CDR1 and CDR2 sequences are MGHRA and YSYEKL. This CDR3 has 19 residues. CDR3 coding DNA: TGCGCCAGCAGCCAAGCACTCCGGAAATGGGCAAGGTCTGCCCACGAGCAGTACTTC. Residues: CASSQALRKWARSAHEQYF.

V is TRBV7-9 and J is TRBJ2-1; the D is unclear. Looked up from germline, CDR1 is SEHNR and CDR2 is FQNEAQ (reference sequence). V was trimmed by 2 bases and J by 8 bases, leaving 7 bases between them. This CDR3 has 12 residues. In DNA form, the CDR3 reads TGTGCCAGCAGCTTAACACGGGATGAGCAGTTCTTC. Its protein is CASSLTRDEQFF.

This clone showed up just once. The chain is built from TRBV11-2 and TRBJ2-1; possible D gene TRBD2, 7 bases. Trimming cost V 5 bases and J 5 bases, with 19 bases left between them. The CDR3 consists of 16 residues. CDR1 is SGHAT, CDR2 FQNNGV, per germline. CDR3 residues: CASSPRGGGFNNEQFF. The CDR3 DNA reads as TGTGCCAGCAGCCCCCGGGGAGGGGGGTTTAACAATGAGCAGTTCTTC.

This clone was picked up one time. This sequence joins TRBV4-1 and TRBJ2-3; D unresolved. Germline V gene data show CDR1 as MGHRA and CDR2 as YSYEKL. This CDR3 is built from 15 residues. V gave up 1 base and J gave up 0 bases, with 8 bases separating them. CDR3 coding DNA: TGCGCCAGCAGCCAAGCCCCCGGGAGCACAGATACGCAGTATTTT. Translated: CASSQAPGSTDTQYF.

The rearrangement joins TRBV7-9 to TRBJ2-5; D is perhaps TRBD1 (5 bases). This CDR3 is built from 14 residues. Germline loops: CDR1 SEHNR, CDR2 FQNEAQ (reference sequence). The ends were cut back, 3 bases at V and 2 bases at J, with 10 bases in the middle. The CDR3 loop is CASSFGQGQETQYF. For the CDR3, the DNA is TGTGCCAGCAGCTTTGGGCAGGGACAAGAGACCCAGTACTTC. Variable domain in full (rest from reference TRBV7-9 and TRBJ2-5): DTGVSQNPRHKITKRGQNVTFRCDPISEHNRLYWYRQTLGQGPEFLTYFQNEAQLEKSRLLSDRFSAERPKGSFSTLEIQRTEQGDSAMYLCASSFGQGQETQYFGPGTRLLVL.

This rearrangement joins TRBV6-6 to TRBJ2-7, with a possible D match to TRBD2 (6 bases). The CDR3 runs to 11 residues. Germline loops: CDR1 MNHNY, CDR2 SVGAGI (reference sequence). V was cut by 11 bases and J by 0 bases, with 8 bases left in between. In DNA, the CDR3 is TGTGCCCGGCGGGACTCCTACGAGCAGTACTTC. This translates into CARRDSYEQYF.

The chain combines TRBV5-1 with TRBJ2-3, with D perhaps TRBD2 (5 bases). The germline V and J ends were trimmed by 0 bases and 1 base, with 6 bases remaining between them. Germline loops: CDR1 SGHRS, CDR2 YFSETQ. The CDR3 runs 14 residues. The CDR3 sequence: CASSLGERTDTQYF. The CDR3 nucleotides are TGCGCCAGCAGCTTGGGGGAGCGCACAGATACGCAGTATTTT.

The chain is built from TRBV12-3 or TRBV12-4 and TRBJ2-1; TRBD1 matches at 7 bases. The CDR3 runs 13 residues. V gave up 6 bases and J gave up 9 bases; unmatched junction bases: 8. CDR3 sequence reads: CASSSTGFSEQFF. Written as DNA, the CDR3 is TGTGCCAGCAGCTCGACAGGGTTTAGTGAGCAGTTCTTC.

V usage is TRBV7-3 and J usage is TRBJ2-2; 8 bases match TRBD2. CDR1 and CDR2 from the germline V gene are SGHTA and FQGTGA. The CDR3 length is 16 residues. The junction had 6 bases not matched to a gene; V was cut back by 2 bases and J by 4 bases. The CDR3 DNA follows: TGTGCCAGCAGCTTATTAAGCGGGAGTGTCACCGGGGAGCTGTTTTTT. Its translation is CASSLLSGSVTGELFF.

The chain employs TRBV7-9 and TRBJ2-1, with a tentative D call TRBD2 (5 bases). The CDR3 has 18 residues. CDR1 is SEHNR, CDR2 FQNEAQ, per germline (reference sequence). Trimming took 4 bases from V and 3 from J, leaving 22 bases between them. CDR3 region: CASSSAGLSAGGYNEQFF. CDR3 DNA sequence: TGTGCCAGCAGCTCCGCCGGTTTGTCGGCCGGAGGCTACAATGAGCAGTTCTTC.

The rearrangement links TRBV5-8 to TRBJ1-1; D remains unclear. Looked up from germline, CDR1 is SGHTS and CDR2 is YDEGEE. V lost 1 base, J lost 5 bases, and 6 bases lay in between. The CDR3 is made up of 12 amino acids. Here the CDR3 reads CASSLKLTEAFF. The CDR3 DNA is TGTGCCAGCAGCTTGAAACTGACTGAAGCTTTCTTT.

This chain connects TRBV5-1 to TRBJ1-4, with a possible D match to TRBD1 (6 bases). The CDR3 is 16 residues long. CDR1 and CDR2 from the germline V gene are SGHRS and YFSETQ. The germline V and J ends were trimmed by 0 bases and 7 bases, with 16 bases remaining between them. Here the CDR3 DNA reads TGCGCCAGCAGCTTGGGCCAACAGGGTAACGGTGAAAAACTGTTTTTT. This codes for CASSLGQQGNGEKLFF.

The V and J genes are TRBV5-1 and TRBJ2-1, with 12 bases aligning to TRBD2. CDR3 length: 17 amino acids. Germline CDR1 is SGHRS and CDR2 is YFSETQ. With V trimmed by 2 bases and J by 0 bases, 3 bases remained unmatched. Here the CDR3 DNA reads TGCGCCAGCAGCTTTACTAGCGGGAGGTACTCCTACAATGAGCAGTTCTTC. This sequence encodes CASSFTSGRYSYNEQFF. The whole variable domain, filled in from reference TRBV5-1 and TRBJ2-1, reads KAGVTQTPRYLIKTRGQQVTLSCSPISGHRSVSWYQQTPGQGLQFLFEYFSETQRNKGNFPGRFSGRQFSNSRSEMNVSTLELGDSALYLCASSFTSGRYSYNEQFFGPGTRLTVL.

The CDR3 spells CASSMGGSSTDTQYF. The CDR3 bases are TGCGCCAGCAGTATGGGGGGAAGTAGCACAGATACGCAGTATTTT. This chain links TRBV10-1 with TRBJ2-3; D is possibly TRBD2 (6 bases). The CDR3 loop spans 15 amino acids. V dropped 5 bases and J dropped 0 bases, with 12 bases sitting between them. CDR1 and CDR2 from the germline V gene are WNHNN and SYGVQD (reference sequence).

V is TRBV14 and J is TRBJ2-7; TRBD1 matches at 11 bases. Germline V gene data show CDR1 as SGHDN and CDR2 as FVKESK. The CDR3 has 16 residues. Unmatched junction bases numbered 6, after V lost 4 bases and J lost 1 base. CDR3 DNA sequence: TGTGCCAGCAGCCTCAGGACAGGGGGCAATTCCTACGAGCAGTACTTC. As protein: CASSLRTGGNSYEQYF.